The 15 T cell receptor beta chains below all came from one sample that was sequenced in a study of T cell repertoires in cytomegalovirus infection. Via MiXCR, TCRdb re-called the reads, giving one row per CDR3 protein. The repertoire holds almost 500,000 distinct CDR3 sequences, about 11% seen once, with 9.5% to 13% in the top ten. Sequencing input: PBMCs. The receptors come from a human donor in good health (CMV status not recorded). Some clones in this sample may be carry-over from other donors' samples.

This clonotype has ten or more counts. This chain connects TRBV5-5 to TRBJ2-2, with 8 positions matching TRBD2. Germline-derived CDR1 and CDR2 are SGHKS and YYEKEE (reference sequence). There are 16 residues in the CDR3. V lost 7 bases and J lost 4; bases outside the gene matches: 12. The CDR3 DNA reads as TGTGCCAGCTCACCGGGGGGGGCGCAGGGCACCGGGGAGCTGTTTTTT. It encodes CASSPGGAQGTGELFF.

This clonotype was observed at least ten times. The chain couples TRBV6-6 to TRBJ2-7, with 8 bases fitting TRBD1. After removal of 10 bases from V and 3 bases from J, the junction contained 8 bases not matched to a gene. The CDR3 has 13 amino acids. In germline, CDR1 is MNHNY, CDR2 SVGAGI (reference sequence). The CDR3 loop reads CAISRTGNYEQYF. CDR3 nucleotide sequence: TGTGCCATTTCGAGGACAGGGAACTACGAGCAGTACTTC.

The chain joins TRBV12-3 or TRBV12-4 to TRBJ2-3, with TRBD1 identical over 9 bases. The CDR3 is made up of 16 amino acids. V was clipped by 5 bases and J by 3 bases; unmatched bases: 9. The CDR3 spells CASSAGTGKRTDTQYF. The CDR3 DNA follows: TGTGCCAGCAGTGCCGGGACAGGGAAGCGGACAGATACGCAGTATTTT.

This chain uses TRBV12-3 or TRBV12-4 with TRBJ1-2; D call uncertain. Trimming removed 3 bases from V and 6 bases from J, with 20 bases in between. This CDR3 is built from 16 residues. CDR3 nucleotides: TGTGCCAGCAGTTTGTCATCTACCGGGGTAGAACATGGCTACACCTTC. Amino acids: CASSLSSTGVEHGYTF.

This clonotype was recorded many times. The chain has TRBV5-1 and TRBJ2-1; 8 nucleotides align to TRBD1. CDR1 is SGHRS and CDR2 is YFSETQ in the germline V gene. With 3 bases clipped from V and 4 bases from J, the junction kept 6 bases outside the gene matches. The CDR3 sequence is 15 residues long. This chain's CDR3 is CASSSGTGLYNEQFF. The CDR3 DNA is TGCGCCAGCAGCTCCGGGACAGGACTTTACAATGAGCAGTTCTTC.

CDR3 DNA sequence: TGTGCCAGCAGTTTATGGGCGGGACAGGGTCAAGAGACCCAGTACTTC. It is translated as CASSLWAGQGQETQYF. The chain couples TRBV28 to TRBJ2-5; TRBD1 matches at 9 bases. Unmatched junction bases numbered 4, after V lost 0 bases and J lost 2 bases. Germline values: CDR1 MDHEN, CDR2 SYDVKM. The CDR3 runs to 16 residues.

This clonotype was counted a few times. The gene calls are TRBV3-1 and TRBJ1-5; weak D call: TRBD1 (6 bases). CDR1 and CDR2 (germline): LGHDT, YNNKEL (reference sequence). V was shortened by 1 base and J by 4 bases, with 11 bases between the two germline ends. The CDR3 consists of 15 residues. CDR3 loop: CASSQGRGLNQPQHF. CDR3 nucleotides: TGTGCCAGCAGCCAAGGACGGGGGCTGAATCAGCCCCAGCATTTT.

This chain joins TRBV4-2 and TRBJ2-2; TRBD1 is a possible D gene (6 bases). This CDR3 is 16 amino acids long. The germline V gene encodes CDR1 LGHNA and CDR2 YNFKEQ. V lost 7 bases and J 4 bases, leaving 19 bases between the germline ends. CDR3 in amino acids: CASNSRGIGGTGELFF. The CDR3 nucleotides read TGTGCCAGCAACTCGCGAGGTATAGGGGGCACCGGGGAGCTGTTTTTT.

This clonotype was observed a handful of times. The chain joins TRBV29-1 to TRBJ2-3; TRBD2 might be the D (6 bases). The germline gives CDR1 SQVTM, CDR2 ANQGSEA. The CDR3 has 14 residues. Trimming stripped 3 bases from V and 4 bases from J, with 14 bases between. The DNA for the CDR3 is TGCAGCGTTGAGGGCCGGGAGTACGCAGATACGCAGTATTTT. Translated: CSVEGREYADTQYF.

The rearrangement joins TRBV28 to TRBJ2-7, with D perhaps TRBD2 (6 bases). Trimming left V 7 bases short and J 2 bases short, with 12 bases between. This CDR3 comprises 13 residues. CDR1 MDHEN and CDR2 SYDVKM come from the germline V gene. The CDR3 reads CASTRGSPYEQYF. CDR3 sequence (DNA): TGTGCCAGCACCCGGGGGAGCCCCTACGAGCAGTACTTC.

On this clonotype: A single base separates this from a much larger clone, so it may be a read error. Since no conserved phenylalanine or tryptophan closes the CDR3, a read error is the likely cause. The chain carries TRBV7-3 and TRBJ2-3; 7 bases map to TRBD2. Germline lookup yields CDR1 SGHTA and CDR2 FQGTGA. The CDR3 is 15 residues long. V shed 5 bases and J 3 bases; nucleotides not matched to a gene: 8. CDR3 protein: CASSPGLGRTDTQYS. CDR3 DNA sequence: TGTGCCAGCAGCCCAGGGCTCGGGAGGACAGATACGCAGTATTCT.

This clonotype showed up many times. This chain links TRBV7-3 with TRBJ2-2; D is ambiguous. V dropped 3 bases and J dropped 5 bases, with 10 bases sitting between them. The V gene's germline CDR1 is SGHTA and CDR2 FQGTGA. CDR3 length equals 14 residues. For the CDR3, the DNA is TGTGCCAGCAGCTTTGGGGTACCTACCGGGGAGCTGTTTTTT. Translation: CASSFGVPTGELFF.

This clonotype was counted ten times or more. V usage is TRBV7-2 and J usage is TRBJ2-3; D might be TRBD1 or TRBD2, each matching 5 bases. The CDR3 sequence is 13 residues long. V was pared by 6 bases and J by 0 bases, with 7 bases between. Germline lookup yields CDR1 SGHTA and CDR2 FQGNSA. The CDR3 loop reads CASSRDSTDTQYF. In DNA, the CDR3 is TGTGCCAGCAGTCGGGACAGCACAGATACGCAGTATTTT.

A few counts support this clonotype. CDR3: CASSYSWTGANTEAFF. The DNA of the CDR3 is TGTGCCAGCAGTTACTCGTGGACAGGAGCGAACACTGAAGCTTTCTTT. J is TRBJ1-1 and V is TRBV6-5; 7 bases fit TRBD1. Germline assignment: CDR1 MNHEY and CDR2 SVGAGI. The V and J ends lost 0 bases and 1 base, in that order; junction bases with no gene match: 5. The CDR3 has 16 residues.

Ten or more counts support this clonotype. The chain couples TRBV6-5 to TRBJ2-7; perhaps D is TRBD1 or TRBD2 (6 bases each). V was shortened by 0 bases and J by 2 bases, with 8 bases between the two germline ends. The CDR3 is made up of 14 amino acids. Germline values: CDR1 MNHEY, CDR2 SVGAGI. The CDR3 sequence: CASSYSGGPYEQYF. CDR3 in DNA: TGTGCCAGCAGTTACTCTGGGGGGCCCTACGAGCAGTACTTC.